One sample yielded the 21 T cell receptor beta chains listed below, sequenced in a study of blood T cell repertoires in COVID-19. Libraries were prepared by immunoSEQ multiplex PCR; TCRdb keeps only in-frame clonotypes and omits some of them. The data contain 30,000 to 40,000 clones, approximately 91% of them singletons. The specimen sequenced was peripheral blood. The source is a man aged 70 or older with active COVID-19.

This chain joins TRBV9 and TRBJ1-6; 7 bases align to TRBD1. Trimming cost V 4 bases and J 8 bases; bases outside gene matches: 9. Germline assignment: CDR1 SGDLS and CDR2 YYNGEE. This CDR3 contains 15 residues. CDR3 sequence: CASSTNRGMDSPLHF. The DNA for the CDR3 is TGTGCCAGCAGCACCAACAGGGGTATGGATTCACCCCTCCACTTT. The whole variable domain, remainder taken from reference TRBV9 and TRBJ1-6, is DSGVTQTPKHLITATGQRVTLRCSPRSGDLSVYWYQQSLDQGLQFLIQYYNGEERAKGNILERFSAQQFPDLHSELNLSSLELGDSALYFCASSTNRGMDSPLHFGNGTRLTVT.

The chain carries TRBV6-5 and TRBJ1-2; 7 bases map to TRBD1. The CDR3 is 13 residues long. V lost 6 bases, J lost 3 bases, and 4 bases stayed unmatched. Germline CDR1 MNHEY, CDR2 SVGAGI. The CDR3 DNA reads TGTGCCAGCAGCCCGGACAGGCACTATGGCTACACCTTC. As protein: CASSPDRHYGYTF.

The CDR3 loop is CASTPGLAGVNEQFF. In DNA, the CDR3 is TGCGCCAGCACCCCCGGACTAGCGGGAGTCAATGAGCAGTTCTTC. The rearrangement uses TRBV5-1 and TRBJ2-1; TRBD2 matches 13 bases. The trim removed 6 bases at V and 6 bases at J, leaving 6 bases unmatched. This CDR3 has 15 residues. The germline V gene has CDR1 SGHRS and CDR2 YFSETQ.

The chain combines TRBV3-1 (or the pseudogene TRBV3-2) with TRBJ2-5; perhaps TRBD1 as D (6 bases). Germline CDR1 LGHDT, CDR2 YNNKEL (reference sequence). Trimming shortened V by 6 bases and J by 5 bases, and 22 bases separated the two germline ends. This CDR3 region has 16 residues. For the CDR3, the DNA is TGTGCCAGCAGACTAAATCGCCACAGGGCAAACGAGACCCAGTACTTC. Its protein is CASRLNRHRANETQYF.

The chain is built from TRBV11-3 and TRBJ2-3; possible D gene TRBD2, 6 bases. This CDR3 is 15 amino acids long. Germline V gives CDR1 SGHNT, CDR2 YENEEA. V lost 5 bases to trimming and J lost 3 bases, with 15 bases between them. As DNA, the CDR3 is TGTGCCAGCAGCCTTGCCGGGACTTCTACAGATACGCAGTATTTT. Its protein product is CASSLAGTSTDTQYF.

The CDR3 bases are TGCGCCAGCAGTTTAAGCCCTCTAGTGGATACGCAGTATTTT. Translated, it gives CASSLSPLVDTQYF. The chain is built from TRBV10-2 and TRBJ2-3; D remains ambiguous. With 5 bases removed from V and 6 bases from J, the gap between germline ends came to 15 bases. In germline, CDR1 is WSHSY, CDR2 SAAADI. This CDR3 is built from 14 residues.

This chain uses TRBV11-3 with TRBJ2-7; possible D gene TRBD1, 6 bases. CDR3 length: 13 residues. V gave up 1 base and J gave up 7 bases, with 11 bases separating them. The germline V gene has CDR1 SGHNT and CDR2 YENEEA. This CDR3 reads CASSLAEGGEQYF. The CDR3 nucleotides read TGTGCCAGCAGCTTAGCTGAAGGGGGAGAGCAGTACTTC.

The chain carries TRBV6-5 and TRBJ2-1; 11 bases are a match to TRBD2. V dropped 5 bases and J dropped 7; count of bases not matched to a gene: 7. The V gene's germline CDR1 is MNHEY and CDR2 SVGAGI. The CDR3 contains 15 residues. The CDR3 spells CASSPGASGRNEQFF. DNA for the CDR3: TGTGCCAGCAGTCCCGGGGCTAGCGGGAGGAATGAGCAGTTCTTC.

The chain uses TRBV27 and TRBJ2-1; 8 bases line up with TRBD2. The CDR3 length is 17 residues. From germline, CDR1 is MNHEY and CDR2 SMNVEV (reference sequence). Germline trimming cut 5 bases from V and 9 bases from J; bases unmatched to any gene: 18. The chain's CDR3 is CASSPRLAYGESREQFF. The CDR3 DNA sequence: TGTGCCAGCAGTCCCCGACTAGCGTACGGTGAGAGCCGTGAGCAGTTCTTC.

This clone was counted a few times. CDR3 nucleotide sequence: TGCGCCAGCTCGGGGACAGGCGCTGGAAACACCATATATTTT. Protein product: CASSGTGAGNTIYF. This chain uses TRBV5-1 with TRBJ1-3; 8 bases map to TRBD1. The CDR3 has 14 amino acids. The germline gives CDR1 SGHRS, CDR2 YFSETQ. The J segment lost 2 bases and the V segment lost 7 bases, leaving 5 bases of the junction unmatched. The complete variable domain, with remaining parts taken from reference TRBV5-1 and TRBJ1-3, reads KAGVTQTPRYLIKTRGQQVTLSCSPISGHRSVSWYQQTPGQGLQFLFEYFSETQRNKGNFPGRFSGRQFSNSRSEMNVSTLELGDSALYLCASSGTGAGNTIYFGEGSWLTVV.

V and J are TRBV9 and TRBJ2-1; the D is unclear. The germline V gene encodes CDR1 SGDLS and CDR2 YYNGEE. This CDR3 is 15 amino acids long. V lost 4 bases to trimming and J lost 5 bases, with 16 bases between them. DNA for the CDR3: TGTGCCAGCAGCCTAAGAGTGGAGTGGAACAATGAGCAGTTCTTC. It specifies CASSLRVEWNNEQFF.

CDR3 in amino acids: CASSPVGHTGSYSNQPQHF. The CDR3, as DNA: TGTGCCAGCTCACCGGTGGGGCACACCGGGTCCTATAGCAATCAGCCCCAGCATTTT. V usage is TRBV18 and J usage is TRBJ1-5, with D perhaps TRBD1 (5 bases). There are 19 residues in the CDR3. The germline CDR1 and CDR2 sequences are KGHSH and LQKENI. Trimming stripped 3 bases from V and 0 bases from J, with 21 bases between.

This clone has a single count. The chain employs TRBV19 and TRBJ1-5, with TRBD1 as a possible D gene (5 bases). The germline V gene has CDR1 LNHDA and CDR2 SQIVND (reference sequence). The CDR3 has 14 residues. V shed 7 bases and J shed 5 bases, with 15 bases lying between them. The CDR3 DNA sequence: TGTGCCAGTACCCTAACGGAGGGGCATCAGCCCCAGCATTTT. This translates into CASTLTEGHQPQHF.

The gene calls are TRBV10-2 and TRBJ2-3; D perhaps matches TRBD2 (6 bases). Germline CDR1 reads WSHSY; CDR2 reads SAAADI. The CDR3 covers 17 residues. The V and J ends lost 0 bases and 6 bases respectively, with 19 bases between them. CDR3 sequence (DNA): TGCGCCAGCAGTGAGTCGAGGGGTAGCGGCCCCCGCGATACGCAGTATTTT. It yields the protein CASSESRGSGPRDTQYF.

The chain employs TRBV3-1 (or the pseudogene TRBV3-2) and TRBJ1-2; unclear D gene. The CDR3 length is 12 residues. V dropped 0 bases and J dropped 14 bases, with 13 bases sitting between them. From germline, CDR1 is LGHDT and CDR2 YNNKEL (reference sequence). The CDR3 sequence: CASSQDPAEITF. For the CDR3, the DNA is TGTGCCAGCAGCCAAGATCCCGCGGAGATAACCTTC.

V usage is TRBV29-1 and J usage is TRBJ2-7; perhaps TRBD1 as D (5 bases). The CDR3 covers 13 residues. Germline CDR1 reads SQVTM; CDR2 reads ANQGSEA. Between the trimmed V and J ends, which lost 7 bases and 0 bases, there was a span of 13 bases. This CDR3 reads CSGVHGASYEQYF. CDR3 nucleotide sequence: TGCAGCGGGGTACATGGGGCCTCCTACGAGCAGTACTTC.

CDR3 loop: CASSLLQGSYEQYF. DNA of the CDR3: TGCGCCAGCAGCTTGTTACAGGGCTCCTACGAGCAGTACTTC. The chain has TRBV5-1 and TRBJ2-7; the D gene is possibly TRBD1 (6 bases). The CDR3 totals 14 residues. The V end was cut by 1 base, the J end by 0 bases, with 8 bases between. The germline gives CDR1 SGHRS, CDR2 YFSETQ. The full variable domain, with the rest looked up from reference TRBV5-1 and TRBJ2-7, is KAGVTQTPRYLIKTRGQQVTLSCSPISGHRSVSWYQQTPGQGLQFLFEYFSETQRNKGNFPGRFSGRQFSNSRSEMNVSTLELGDSALYLCASSLLQGSYEQYFGPGTRLTVT.

This chain joins TRBV20-1 and TRBJ1-5; D not resolved. This CDR3 region has 14 residues. The germline gives CDR1 DFQATT, CDR2 SNEGSKA (reference sequence). V lost 3 bases, J lost 2 bases, and 11 bases lay in between. The chain's CDR3 is CSASEASGNQPQHF. DNA for the CDR3: TGCAGTGCTAGTGAGGCCAGCGGCAATCAGCCCCAGCATTTT.

V usage is TRBV28 and J usage is TRBJ1-2, with 10 bases identical to TRBD1. After removal of 5 bases from V and 5 bases from J, the junction contained 5 bases not matched to a gene. This CDR3 comprises 14 residues. Germline V gene sequence: CDR1 MDHEN, CDR2 SYDVKM. CDR3 residues: CASSPGTGDYGYTF. CDR3 in DNA: TGTGCCAGCAGTCCAGGGACAGGGGATTATGGCTACACCTTC.

In this sample, this clone turned up once. The V and J genes are TRBV7-9 and TRBJ2-1; TRBD2 matches 7 bases. CDR1 is SEHNR, CDR2 FQNEAQ, per germline (reference sequence). After removal of 5 bases from V and 8 bases from J, the junction contained 12 bases not matched to a gene. The CDR3 has 15 residues. CDR3 DNA sequence: TGTGCCAGCAGCCAGGGACTATCCTTTGTCGATGAGCAGTTCTTC. As protein: CASSQGLSFVDEQFF.

This chain joins TRBV7-8 and TRBJ2-1; 9 bases are shared with TRBD2. The CDR3 has 14 amino acids. Germline loops: CDR1 SGHVS, CDR2 FQNEAQ. With 5 bases clipped from V and 8 bases from J, the junction kept 7 bases outside the gene matches. The CDR3 is CASSGLAGRDEQFF. The CDR3 coding sequence is TGTGCCAGCAGCGGGCTAGCGGGGCGGGATGAGCAGTTCTTC.